This T cell receptor (beta chain) was observed in a study of high-grade serous ovarian cancer treatment subgroups. Tumor samples were taken before definitive surgery or chemotherapy. The CDR3 extends over 16 amino acids. With 5 bases clipped from V and 4 bases from J, the junction kept 11 bases outside the gene matches. Germline V lookup: CDR1 SGHNT, CDR2 YENEEA. TCRdb's table, derived via immunoSEQ multiplex PCR, lists solely in-frame clones and lacks some. The table shows approximately 6,200 clones, with around 75% occurring only once. The clonotype originates from a human donor with high-grade serous ovarian cancer. The chain is built from TRBV11-3 and TRBJ1-5, with 7 positions matching TRBD1. Material: tumor tissue. Here the CDR3 reads CASSPPGAGGNQPQHF. CDR3 DNA sequence: TGTGCCAGCAGCCCCCCGGGGGCAGGGGGGAATCAGCCCCAGCATTTT. Based on the CDR3 plus reference TRBV11-3 and TRBJ1-5, the full variable domain is EAGVVQSPRYKIIEKKQPVAFWCNPISGHNTLYWYLQNLGQGPELLIRYENEEAVDDSQLPKDRFSAERLKGVDSTLKIQPAELGDSAVYLCASSPPGAGGNQPQHFGDGTRLSIL.